A selection of T cell receptor beta chains follows, all from one sample in a study of CD8 T cells in ankylosing spondylitis. Each CDR3 protein gets one entry after TCRdb re-called the 5' RACE reads with MiXCR. The top ten clones hold 0.51% of a sample with 800,000 to 900,000 distinct CDR3 sequences, 12% of them seen once. The sequenced sample was blood, either unsorted or a sorted T cell fraction (not recorded which). The receptors were gathered from a male donor with ankylosing spondylitis. CDR3s include the opening cysteine and the closing phenylalanine or tryptophan. Fields, in order: clone size, D gene, V gene, CDR3 length, J gene, CDR3 DNA, CDR3 protein. A D gene is named only where the DNA matches it firmly. Part of the rows lack a size; the others show once, few, many or a class for expanded clones.

clone_size: few; d_call: -; v_call: TRBV28; cdr3_length: 14; j_call: TRBJ2-7; cdr3_nt: TGTGCCAGCAGTCAAAGGACAGCCTCCTACGAGCAGTACTTC; cdr3_aa: CASSQRTASYEQYF
clone_size: -; d_call: TRBD1; v_call: TRBV12-3/TRBV12-4; cdr3_length: 15; j_call: TRBJ1-5; cdr3_nt: TGTGCCAGCAGTTTAGTACAGGGGGCTCTTAAGCCCCAGCATTTT; cdr3_aa: CASSLVQGALKPQHF
clone_size: -; d_call: -; v_call: TRBV5-1; cdr3_length: 13; j_call: TRBJ1-2; cdr3_nt: TGCGCCAGCAGCTTGTATATTAACTATGGCTACACCTTC; cdr3_aa: CASSLYINYGYTF
clone_size: many; d_call: TRBD2; v_call: TRBV5-1; cdr3_length: 15; j_call: TRBJ2-7; cdr3_nt: TGCGCCAGCAGTTACTCTAGCGGGAGGGTCAGCGAGCAGTACTTC; cdr3_aa: CASSYSSGRVSEQYF
clone_size: -; d_call: -; v_call: TRBV12-3/TRBV12-4; cdr3_length: 14; j_call: TRBJ1-1; cdr3_nt: TGTGCCAGCAGCGTAAATAGGGACGGCACTGAAGCTTTCTTT; cdr3_aa: CASSVNRDGTEAFF
clone_size: many; d_call: -; v_call: TRBV7-2; cdr3_length: 13; j_call: TRBJ2-5; cdr3_nt: TGTGCCAGCAGCCCGCTGACTAGAGAGACCCAGTACTTC; cdr3_aa: CASSPLTRETQYF
clone_size: few; d_call: TRBD2; v_call: TRBV4-3; cdr3_length: 14; j_call: TRBJ2-5; cdr3_nt: TGCGCCAGCAGCCAAGAGGGAGGGCAAGAGACCCAGTACTTC; cdr3_aa: CASSQEGGQETQYF
clone_size: many; d_call: -; v_call: TRBV4-2; cdr3_length: 14; j_call: TRBJ1-2; cdr3_nt: TGTGCCAGCAGCCAAGATCCAGGCAACTATGGCTACACCTTC; cdr3_aa: CASSQDPGNYGYTF
clone_size: -; d_call: -; v_call: TRBV10-2; cdr3_length: 15; j_call: TRBJ2-5; cdr3_nt: TGCGCCAGCAGTGACGACTCCGGGACTTGGGAGACCCAGTACTTC; cdr3_aa: CASSDDSGTWETQYF
clone_size: -; d_call: TRBD1; v_call: TRBV5-1; cdr3_length: 14; j_call: TRBJ2-7; cdr3_nt: TGCGCCAGCACGGAAGGACAGGGGACCTACGAGCAGTACTTC; cdr3_aa: CASTEGQGTYEQYF
clone_size: -; d_call: TRBD1; v_call: TRBV12-3/TRBV12-4; cdr3_length: 14; j_call: TRBJ2-7; cdr3_nt: TGTGCCAGCAGTTCTGGGACAGTAGGCTACGAGCAGTACTTC; cdr3_aa: CASSSGTVGYEQYF
clone_size: -; d_call: TRBD1; v_call: TRBV10-3; cdr3_length: 14; j_call: TRBJ2-1; cdr3_nt: TGTGCCATCAAGGGACAGGGCATTTCCAATGAGCAGTTCTTC; cdr3_aa: CAIKGQGISNEQFF
clone_size: few; d_call: -; v_call: TRBV10-3; cdr3_length: 14; j_call: TRBJ1-2; cdr3_nt: TGTGCCATCAGTGAGTCTAACAGTAACTATGGCTACACCTTC; cdr3_aa: CAISESNSNYGYTF
clone_size: -; d_call: TRBD2; v_call: TRBV6-1; cdr3_length: 13; j_call: TRBJ2-7; cdr3_nt: TGTGCCAGCAAGCGGGGGGCAAACTACGAGCAGTACTTC; cdr3_aa: CASKRGANYEQYF
clone_size: -; d_call: -; v_call: TRBV6-2/TRBV6-3; cdr3_length: 13; j_call: TRBJ2-1; cdr3_nt: TGTGCCAGCAGTTACCTCCTTTCAAATGAGCAGTTCTTC; cdr3_aa: CASSYLLSNEQFF
clone_size: -; d_call: -; v_call: TRBV6-5; cdr3_length: 17; j_call: TRBJ2-2; cdr3_nt: TGTGCCAGCAGTTATTACCGAGGGGGGCTCGACACCGGGGAGCTGTTTTTT; cdr3_aa: CASSYYRGGLDTGELFF
clone_size: -; d_call: -; v_call: TRBV20-1; cdr3_length: 15; j_call: TRBJ1-4; cdr3_nt: TGCAGTGCTAGAGAATGGGGGGACGGGCCAGAAAAACTGTTTTTT; cdr3_aa: CSAREWGDGPEKLFF
clone_size: few; d_call: -; v_call: TRBV25-1; cdr3_length: 12; j_call: TRBJ1-2; cdr3_nt: TGTGCCAGCAGTGAATTGGAGTATGGCTACACCTTC; cdr3_aa: CASSELEYGYTF
clone_size: -; d_call: -; v_call: TRBV5-1; cdr3_length: 15; j_call: TRBJ1-4; cdr3_nt: TGCGCCAGCAGCTTGGCGGCCAGCGGAGAGGAAAAACTGTTTTTT; cdr3_aa: CASSLAASGEEKLFF
clone_size: many; d_call: -; v_call: TRBV20-1; cdr3_length: 9; j_call: TRBJ2-3; cdr3_nt: TGCAGTGCCGGAGATACGCAGTATTTT; cdr3_aa: CSAGDTQYF
clone_size: few; d_call: -; v_call: TRBV9; cdr3_length: 15; j_call: TRBJ2-3; cdr3_nt: TGTGCCAGCAGCGTAGGGGGTAGCCAGGGAGATACGCAGTATTTT; cdr3_aa: CASSVGGSQGDTQYF
clone_size: many; d_call: TRBD1; v_call: TRBV20-1; cdr3_length: 12; j_call: TRBJ2-7; cdr3_nt: TGCAGTGCTCCCCGGGACAGGGTCGAGCAGTACTTC; cdr3_aa: CSAPRDRVEQYF
clone_size: -; d_call: -; v_call: TRBV4-3; cdr3_length: 15; j_call: TRBJ1-5; cdr3_nt: TGCGCCAGCAGCCAAGGGCAGCATAGCAATCAGCCCCAGCATTTT; cdr3_aa: CASSQGQHSNQPQHF
clone_size: few; d_call: TRBD2; v_call: TRBV20-1; cdr3_length: 14; j_call: TRBJ2-7; cdr3_nt: TGCAGTGCTTTCCCCAGCGGGAGAAACCACGAGCAGTACTTC; cdr3_aa: CSAFPSGRNHEQYF
clone_size: -; d_call: -; v_call: TRBV2; cdr3_length: 14; j_call: TRBJ1-2; cdr3_nt: TGTGCCAGCAGTGGACAGTATGTTAACTATGGCTACACCTTC; cdr3_aa: CASSGQYVNYGYTF
clone_size: -; d_call: TRBD1; v_call: TRBV6-2/TRBV6-3; cdr3_length: 13; j_call: TRBJ1-2; cdr3_nt: TGTGCCAGCGGCCGAGGACAGGCGTATGGCTACACCTTC; cdr3_aa: CASGRGQAYGYTF
clone_size: many; d_call: -; v_call: TRBV20-1; cdr3_length: 12; j_call: TRBJ1-5; cdr3_nt: TGCAGTGCTAGTCGAGGGGAACGGCCCCAGCATTTT; cdr3_aa: CSASRGERPQHF
clone_size: few; d_call: -; v_call: TRBV7-2; cdr3_length: 14; j_call: TRBJ2-3; cdr3_nt: TGTGCCAGCAGCTTATTATTCTCCCCCGATACGCAGTATTTT; cdr3_aa: CASSLLFSPDTQYF